This T cell receptor (beta chain) was obtained from a study of blood T cell repertoires in COVID-19. Per the authors' pipeline: By means of reference gene primer amplification, nucleated cell counts were estimated. The table came from immunoSEQ multiplex PCR; TCRdb's copy has only in-frame clones and leaves some out. D and trimming were read from the DNA, whereas the V and J calls and clone size are those reported in that table. In the table there are 210,000 or so clones, 70% to 90% of which are singletons. Specimen: peripheral blood. This sequence was found in a woman aged 40 to 50 who had recovered from COVID-19.

Here the CDR3 reads CASSDTWGGNTEAFF. CDR3 in DNA: TGTGCCAGCAGTGACACCTGGGGAGGGAACACTGAAGCTTTCTTT. J is TRBJ1-1 and V is TRBV6-4; D not certain. CDR1 MRHNA and CDR2 SNTAGT come from the germline V gene. The length of the CDR3 is 15 residues. V lost 2 bases, J lost 1 base, and 11 bases lay in between.